The rows below give T cell receptor beta chains drawn from one sample of a study of cytomegalovirus exposure and HLA in healthy donors. TCRdb's copy holds only in-frame clones and misses some; the assay was immunoSEQ multiplex PCR. The data show around 72,000 clones, around 81% seen once. Sequencing was done on a sample of PBMCs. The receptors originated from a man aged 50 to 59 in good health and CMV-seronegative. CDR3s include the opening cysteine and the closing phenylalanine or tryptophan. A D gene is named only where the DNA matches it firmly. Clone size is stated in some rows and not others, as once, few, many or a class when expanded.

v_gene: TRBV21-1; len: 16; j_gene: TRBJ2-3; d_gene: .; abundance: .; CDR3aa: CASTSGRNSSTDTQYF; CDR3nt: TGTGCCAGCACCAGCGGAAGGAACTCTAGCACAGATACGCAGTATTTT
v_gene: TRBV10-1; len: 15; j_gene: TRBJ2-7; d_gene: TRBD2; abundance: .; CDR3aa: CASSEGGGAVYEQYF; CDR3nt: TGCGCCAGCAGTGAGGGCGGGGGGGCCGTCTACGAGCAGTACTTC
v_gene: TRBV5-1; len: 16; j_gene: TRBJ2-1; d_gene: .; abundance: .; CDR3aa: CASSLESGDYYNEQFF; CDR3nt: TGCGCCAGCAGCTTGGAGAGCGGAGACTACTACAATGAGCAGTTCTTC
v_gene: TRBV20-1; len: 11; j_gene: TRBJ1-2; d_gene: .; abundance: .; CDR3aa: CSAGTPSGYTF; CDR3nt: TGCAGTGCCGGGACTCCAAGTGGCTACACCTTC
v_gene: TRBV6-1; len: 15; j_gene: TRBJ2-5; d_gene: TRBD2; abundance: .; CDR3aa: CASRGTSGSRGTQYF; CDR3nt: TGTGCCAGCAGAGGGACTAGCGGGTCCCGGGGGACCCAGTACTTC
v_gene: TRBV7-2; len: 16; j_gene: TRBJ1-1; d_gene: .; abundance: .; CDR3aa: CASSLMDSLPISEAFF; CDR3nt: TGTGCCAGCAGCTTAATGGACAGCCTACCTATTTCTGAAGCTTTCTTT
v_gene: TRBV10-2; len: 17; j_gene: TRBJ2-7; d_gene: TRBD2; abundance: .; CDR3aa: CASSESGLAGISYEQYF; CDR3nt: TGCGCCAGCAGTGAGTCCGGACTAGCGGGAATCTCCTACGAGCAGTACTTC
v_gene: TRBV4-2; len: 14; j_gene: TRBJ2-1; d_gene: .; abundance: .; CDR3aa: CASGGDFSYNEQFF; CDR3nt: TGTGCCAGCGGAGGGGACTTTTCCTACAATGAGCAGTTCTTC
v_gene: TRBV11-3; len: 12; j_gene: TRBJ1-1; d_gene: .; abundance: .; CDR3aa: CASSFGDTQAFF; CDR3nt: TGTGCCAGCAGCTTCGGGGACACCCAAGCTTTCTTT
v_gene: TRBV6-5; len: 15; j_gene: TRBJ1-5; d_gene: TRBD1; abundance: .; CDR3aa: CASSSTGVRHQPQHF; CDR3nt: TGTGCCAGCAGTTCGACAGGGGTTAGGCATCAGCCCCAGCATTTT
v_gene: TRBV5-1; len: 16; j_gene: TRBJ2-2; d_gene: .; abundance: .; CDR3aa: CASSLQATGRGGELFF; CDR3nt: TGCGCCAGCAGCTTACAAGCGACAGGGCGGGGCGGGGAGCTGTTTTTT
v_gene: TRBV5-6; len: 14; j_gene: TRBJ1-2; d_gene: .; abundance: .; CDR3aa: CASSWRQETYGYTF; CDR3nt: TGTGCCAGCAGCTGGAGACAGGAGACCTATGGCTACACCTTC
v_gene: TRBV2; len: 11; j_gene: TRBJ2-3; d_gene: .; abundance: .; CDR3aa: CASEEGNTQYF; CDR3nt: TGTGCCAGCGAAGAGGGAAATACGCAGTATTTT
v_gene: TRBV7-2; len: 14; j_gene: TRBJ2-1; d_gene: TRBD1; abundance: .; CDR3aa: CASSPYDRGNEQFF; CDR3nt: TGTGCCAGCAGCCCCTACGACAGGGGGAATGAGCAGTTCTTC
v_gene: TRBV11-2; len: 15; j_gene: TRBJ2-1; d_gene: .; abundance: .; CDR3aa: CASSLAGLGYNEQFF; CDR3nt: TGTGCCAGCAGCTTAGCAGGGTTGGGCTACAATGAGCAGTTCTTC
v_gene: TRBV27; len: 13; j_gene: TRBJ1-2; d_gene: TRBD1; abundance: .; CDR3aa: CASSLSGQPHYTF; CDR3nt: TGTGCCAGCAGTTTATCGGGACAGCCCCACTACACCTTC
v_gene: TRBV10-2; len: 12; j_gene: TRBJ1-3; d_gene: .; abundance: .; CDR3aa: CASSEKGNTIYF; CDR3nt: TGCGCCAGCAGTGAGAAGGGGAACACCATATATTTT
v_gene: TRBV5-1; len: 15; j_gene: TRBJ2-7; d_gene: .; abundance: once; CDR3aa: CASSLVGTSTYEQYF; CDR3nt: TGCGCCAGTAGCTTGGTTGGGACTTCAACCTACGAGCAGTACTTC
v_gene: TRBV14; len: 16; j_gene: TRBJ2-5; d_gene: TRBD2; abundance: .; CDR3aa: CASSLLTSGRGETQYF; CDR3nt: TGTGCCAGCAGCCTGTTGACTAGCGGGAGGGGAGAGACCCAGTACTTC
v_gene: TRBV5-1; len: 14; j_gene: TRBJ2-3; d_gene: .; abundance: .; CDR3aa: CASSLTGITDTQYF; CDR3nt: TGCGCCAGCAGCTTGACGGGAATCACAGATACGCAGTATTTT
v_gene: TRBV6-1; len: 15; j_gene: TRBJ1-6; d_gene: .; abundance: once; CDR3aa: CASSELRDRSSPLHF; CDR3nt: TGTGCCAGCAGTGAATTACGAGACAGGTCTTCACCCCTCCACTTT
v_gene: TRBV2; len: 13; j_gene: TRBJ2-3; d_gene: TRBD1; abundance: few; CDR3aa: CASRGQSTDTQYF; CDR3nt: TGTGCCAGCAGGGGACAGTCCACAGATACGCAGTATTTT
v_gene: TRBV2; len: 15; j_gene: TRBJ2-2; d_gene: TRBD1; abundance: .; CDR3aa: CASSLTGGGTGELFF; CDR3nt: TGTGCCAGCAGCTTGACAGGGGGCGGCACCGGGGAGCTGTTTTTT
v_gene: TRBV2; len: 14; j_gene: TRBJ2-7; d_gene: TRBD1; abundance: .; CDR3aa: CASSAGQGSYEQYF; CDR3nt: TGTGCCAGCAGCGCCGGACAGGGTTCCTACGAGCAGTACTTC
v_gene: TRBV5-1; len: 16; j_gene: TRBJ2-7; d_gene: .; abundance: .; CDR3aa: CASSLVGGKSSYEQYF; CDR3nt: TGCGCCAGCAGCTTGGTAGGCGGCAAAAGCTCCTACGAGCAGTACTTC
v_gene: TRBV28; len: 14; j_gene: TRBJ2-2; d_gene: TRBD1; abundance: few; CDR3aa: CASTPTGDKRELFF; CDR3nt: TGTGCCAGCACCCCGACAGGGGATAAACGGGAGCTGTTTTTT
v_gene: TRBV18; len: 14; j_gene: TRBJ2-7; d_gene: TRBD2; abundance: once; CDR3aa: CASSPLSLAGEQYF; CDR3nt: TGTGCCAGCTCACCCTTGTCGCTAGCGGGCGAGCAGTACTTC
v_gene: TRBV29-1; len: 13; j_gene: TRBJ1-5; d_gene: TRBD1; abundance: .; CDR3aa: CSARDRGNQPQHF; CDR3nt: TGCAGCGCCCGGGACAGGGGGAATCAGCCCCAGCATTTT
v_gene: TRBV5-1; len: 15; j_gene: TRBJ2-1; d_gene: TRBD1; abundance: .; CDR3aa: CASSLQGGSVNEQFF; CDR3nt: TGCGCCAGCAGCCTACAAGGGGGCTCGGTCAATGAGCAGTTCTTC
v_gene: TRBV27; len: 14; j_gene: TRBJ1-2; d_gene: TRBD1; abundance: .; CDR3aa: CASSLAQGLYGYTF; CDR3nt: TGTGCCAGCAGTTTAGCACAGGGGCTCTATGGCTACACCTTC
v_gene: TRBV4-2; len: 15; j_gene: TRBJ2-1; d_gene: TRBD2; abundance: .; CDR3aa: CASSLRTSGDNEQFF; CDR3nt: TGTGCCAGCAGCCTTAGGACTAGCGGCGACAATGAGCAGTTCTTC